Below, 12 T cell receptor beta chains from the same sample are listed, as sequenced in a study of tumor-infiltrating lymphocytes in oesophageal squamous cell carcinoma. MiXCR was run by TCRdb on the PCR reads, yielding one entry per CDR3 protein. The table includes 20,000 to 25,000 distinct CDR3 sequences, roughly 40% detected once. Material: esophageal tumor tissue. Every receptor here comes from a male donor with esophageal squamous cell carcinoma.

The chain joins TRBV7-3 to TRBJ2-7; D possibly corresponds to TRBD2 (6 bases). Between the trimmed V and J ends, which lost 2 bases and 5 bases, there was a span of 10 bases. This CDR3 region has 13 residues. The germline V gene encodes CDR1 SGHTA and CDR2 FQGTGA. The CDR3 region is CASSLSGGDEQYF. Here the CDR3 DNA reads TGTGCCAGCAGCTTATCCGGGGGTGACGAGCAGTACTTC.

As regards this clonotype: A read error is possible here, since a much larger clone lies one base away. The chain is built from TRBV10-3 and TRBJ2-5; 11 positions match TRBD2. V shed 3 bases, J shed 11 bases, and the junction held 11 bases outside the gene matches. Germline V gives CDR1 ENHRY, CDR2 SYGVKD. CDR3 size: 15 residues. As DNA, the CDR3 is TGTGCCATCAGTGAACTAGCGGGGGCCGGGAATGAGCAGTACTTC. Its protein is CAISELAGAGNEQYF.

This clonotype was observed at least ten times. A much larger clone is a single base away; this may be a read error. This chain joins TRBV7-2 and TRBJ2-7; possibly TRBD2 for D (5 bases). Germline CDR1 and CDR2: SGHTA and FQGNSA. This CDR3 region has 15 residues. Trimming removed 0 bases at V and 7 bases at J, with 16 bases between. This chain's CDR3 is CASSLAILARNEQYF. CDR3 in DNA: TGTGCCAGCAGCTTAGCTATCCTAGCCCGTAATGAGCAGTACTTC.

The chain links TRBV12-3 or TRBV12-4 to TRBJ2-3; possible D gene TRBD2, 7 bases. TRBJ2-1 matches the DNA end more closely, so the J call is doubtful. CDR3 length: 16 amino acids. The CDR3 sequence is CASSPSGASGQNEQFF. Here the CDR3 DNA reads TGTGCCAGCAGTCCCTCCGGGGCTAGCGGACAGAATGAGCAGTTCTTC.

This clonotype was seen ten or more times. V and J are TRBV28 and TRBJ2-6, with 7 bases lining up with TRBD2. Trimming cost V 2 bases and J 5 bases; bases outside gene matches: 12. The CDR3 length is 18 residues. The germline gives CDR1 MDHEN, CDR2 SYDVKM. DNA of the CDR3: TGTGCCAGCAGTTTAAGCGGGGAAACGCGTGATAGGGCCAACGTCCTGACTTTC. This sequence encodes CASSLSGETRDRANVLTF.

This clonotype showed up many times. A read error may account for a junction end that differs from germline. The chain employs TRBV2 and TRBJ2-7; no clear D. The germline V gene has CDR1 SNHLY and CDR2 FYNNEI. This CDR3 has 15 residues. The CDR3: CASSDHGVGNSPLHF. As DNA, the CDR3 is TGTGCCAGCAGTGATCACGGAGTGGGTAATTCACCCCTCCACTTC.

The genes are TRBV20-1 and TRBJ2-5; D is possibly TRBD1 or TRBD2 (7 bases each). The DNA end is more similar to TRBJ2-1, so the J call may be wrong. Per the germline V gene, CDR1 is DFQATT and CDR2 is SNEGSKA (reference sequence). The CDR3 consists of 16 residues. The CDR3 nucleotides are TGCAGTGCTCGGGGTGGGGAGGGGGCGATTTACAATGAGCAGTTCTTC. This codes for CSARGGEGAIYNEQFF.

V gene TRBV12-3 or TRBV12-4 combines with J gene TRBJ2-2, with D perhaps TRBD1 (5 bases). V was cut by 6 bases and J by 7 bases, with 15 bases left in between. CDR3 length: 14 residues. CDR3 in amino acids: CASSRADLDGELFF. CDR3 coding DNA: TGTGCCAGCAGCAGGGCAGACTTAGACGGGGAGCTGTTTTTT.

To note about this clonotype: No conserved phenylalanine or tryptophan is present at the end of the CDR3, so a read error is the likely explanation. The limits of the CDR3 on the DNA are not certain, so only TCRdb's listed CDR3 is given. V is TRBV19 and J is TRBJ2-6; the table assigns TRBD2, which was not confirmed against the DNA. The length of the CDR3 is 8 amino acids, counting both ends. CDR1 and CDR2 (germline): LNHDA, SQIVND (reference sequence). CDR3 loop: CASSIGSG.

This clonotype was recorded at least ten times. The V call is TRBV28, the J call TRBJ2-3; D may be TRBD2 (6 bases). V was cut by 4 bases and J by 0 bases, with 8 bases left in between. CDR1 is MDHEN and CDR2 is SYDVKM in the germline V gene. CDR3 size: 14 residues. The CDR3 DNA reads TGTGCCAGCAGTTGGGGGGTTAGCACAGATACGCAGTATTTT. Residues: CASSWGVSTDTQYF.

This clonotype was observed many times. The V call is TRBV27, the J call TRBJ1-5; D call uncertain. V dropped 8 bases and J dropped 11 bases, with 16 bases sitting between them. Germline values: CDR1 MNHEY, CDR2 SMNVEV (reference sequence). The CDR3 runs 12 residues. This chain's CDR3 is CASGFAPLSQHF. CDR3 nucleotides: TGTGCCAGCGGATTTGCACCGTTATCCCAGCATTTT.

The table lists this clonotype with many counts. This chain joins TRBV7-6 and TRBJ2-7, with 12 bases aligning to TRBD1. This CDR3 spans 16 amino acids. The V segment lost 4 bases and the J segment 6 bases; nucleotides outside the gene matches: 10. Germline CDR1 SGHVS, CDR2 FNYEAQ. In nucleotides, the CDR3 is TGTGCCAGCAGCTCGAACTGGGGACAGGGGGCTAGCGAGCAGTACTTC. Amino acids: CASSSNWGQGASEQYF.